These 24 T cell receptor beta chains originate from one sample sequenced in a study of regulatory T cells in long-lasting Graves disease. Arm-PCR of CDR3 regions and iRepertoire HTBI primers were used to build TCR beta libraries. TCRdb reanalysed the multiplex PCR reads using MiXCR and keeps one entry per CDR3 protein. This sample carries a few hundred thousand distinct CDR3 sequences, approximately 18% of them seen once, and the ten largest clones take 12% to 15%. Documented time point: newly diagnosed GD, antithyroid drugs for less than 3 months. After RNA was extracted from PBMCs, the TCR library was made from it. The sample was also linked to a second study, of T cells in Graves' hyperthyroidism and ophthalmopathy.

Sequencing used peripheral blood mononuclear cells (PBMCs), obtained at new diagnosis, from a patient treated with antithyroid drugs. The receptors originated from a woman aged 25 to 39 with Graves disease.

This clonotype showed up many times. CDR3 protein: CASSPRTGTIYGYTF. In DNA, the CDR3 is TGTGCCAGCAGCCCCCGGACAGGCACCATCTATGGCTACACCTTC. This chain connects TRBV5-4 to TRBJ1-2, with 7 positions matching TRBD1. The CDR3 length is 15 residues. V lost 4 bases to trimming and J lost 4 bases; unmatched junction nucleotides: 10. The germline V gene encodes CDR1 SGHNT and CDR2 YYREEE (reference sequence).

This clonotype was seen many times. V usage is TRBV6-1 and J usage is TRBJ1-3; D unclear. CDR1 is MNHNS and CDR2 is SASEGT in the germline V gene. The CDR3 consists of 16 residues. V was trimmed by 8 bases and J by 0 bases, leaving 17 bases between them. The CDR3 DNA sequence: TGTGCCAGCGCCCTCGAGGGAGGCTTCTCTGGAAACACCATATATTTT. This translates into CASALEGGFSGNTIYF.

To note about this clonotype: A much larger clonotype is one base distant, so this may be a read error. The V call is TRBV18, the J call TRBJ1-1, with a weak D call TRBD1 (5 bases). Germline CDR1 is KGHSH and CDR2 is LQKENI. The CDR3 length is 15 residues. V was clipped by 4 bases and J by 4 bases, with 16 bases between them. CDR3 sequence (DNA): TGTGCCAGCTCACGGGGGACCTCTGTGAGCACTGAAGCTTTCTTT. It encodes CASSRGTSVSTEAFF.

This clonotype occurred many times. This chain connects TRBV7-9 to TRBJ2-1; 7 bases are shared with TRBD1. With 6 bases clipped from V and 8 bases from J, the junction kept 7 bases outside the gene matches. CDR3 length: 13 residues. Germline-derived CDR1 and CDR2 are SEHNR and FQNEAQ (reference sequence). Here the CDR3 reads CASSTRQGHEQFF. The CDR3 DNA is TGTGCCAGCAGTACCCGACAGGGCCATGAGCAGTTCTTC.

This clonotype was picked up many times. The gene calls are TRBV20-1 and TRBJ1-2; perhaps TRBD1 as D (5 bases). CDR1 and CDR2 from the germline V gene are DFQATT and SNEGSKA (reference sequence). The CDR3 length is 14 residues. V was pared by 5 bases and J by 3 bases, with 16 bases between. The CDR3 region is CSAFARQRHYGYTF. The CDR3 nucleotides are TGCAGTGCTTTCGCCCGACAGCGCCACTATGGCTACACCTTC.

Ten or more counts support this clonotype. This chain connects TRBV2 to TRBJ1-5, with 11 bases lining up with TRBD1. CDR1 SNHLY and CDR2 FYNNEI come from the germline V gene. Trimming at V came to 6 bases and at J to 6 bases, leaving 7 bases not matched to a gene. The CDR3 is 15 residues long. The CDR3 nucleotides are TGTGCCAGCAGCAGGGACAGGGGGGCCGGTCAGCCCCAGCATTTT. This codes for CASSRDRGAGQPQHF. The whole variable domain, remainder taken from reference TRBV2 and TRBJ1-5, is EPEVTQTPSHQVTQMGQEVILRCVPISNHLYFYWYRQILGQKVEFLVSFYNNEISEKSEIFDDQFSVERPDGSNFTLKIRSTKLEDSAMYFCASSRDRGAGQPQHFGDGTRLSIL.

This clonotype occurred many times. J is TRBJ2-5 and V is TRBV29-1; D possibly uses TRBD1 or TRBD2 (5 bases each). V was trimmed by 6 bases and J by 3 bases, leaving 14 bases between them. CDR1 and CDR2 (germline): SQVTM, ANQGSEA. The CDR3 is made up of 13 amino acids. CDR3: CSVARDGKETQYF. The CDR3 DNA follows: TGCAGCGTGGCACGGGACGGAAAAGAGACCCAGTACTTC.

This clonotype was detected many times. Here the CDR3 reads CSAGTGGAPQPQHF. In DNA form, the CDR3 reads TGCAGTGCCGGGACAGGGGGCGCGCCTCAGCCCCAGCATTTT. The chain recombines TRBV20-1 with TRBJ1-5; the match to TRBD1 covers 12 bases. The CDR3 totals 14 residues. Trimming at V came to 6 bases and at J to 6 bases, leaving 6 bases not matched to a gene. Germline CDR1 and CDR2: DFQATT and SNEGSKA (reference sequence).

This clonotype was recorded at least ten times. The chain links TRBV9 to TRBJ2-3; D ambiguous. From germline, CDR1 is SGDLS and CDR2 YYNGEE. This CDR3 spans 14 amino acids. Trimming pared 3 bases from V and 2 bases from J, leaving 10 bases between. CDR3 coding DNA: TGTGCCAGCAGCGCGAGGACGGACACAGATACGCAGTATTTT. Protein: CASSARTDTDTQYF.

This clonotype was recorded a few times. Only one base separates this from a far larger clonotype, so it likely reflects a read error. The genes are TRBV7-9 and TRBJ1-4, with TRBD1 as a possible D gene (5 bases). Looked up from germline, CDR1 is SEHNR and CDR2 is FQNEAQ (reference sequence). V lost 6 bases and J 6 bases, leaving 14 bases between the germline ends. This CDR3 has 14 amino acids. The CDR3 DNA reads TGTGCCAGCAGTTTTGGAGGGGACCATGAAAAACTGTTTTTT. Protein: CASSFGGDHEKLFF. The full variable domain, with the rest looked up from reference TRBV7-9 and TRBJ1-4, is DTGVSQNPRHKITKRGQNVTFRCDPISEHNRLYWYRQTLGQGPEFLTYFQNEAQLEKSRLLSDRFSAERPKGSFSTLEIQRTEQGDSAMYLCASSFGGDHEKLFFGSGTQLSVL.

The CDR3 DNA sequence: TGTGCCAGCAGTTTACTAAGCGGGGGGGTCACCGGGGAGCTGTTTTTT. It specifies CASSLLSGGVTGELFF. The V and J genes are TRBV27 and TRBJ2-2, with 10 nucleotides matching TRBD2. This CDR3 spans 16 amino acids. In germline, CDR1 is MNHEY, CDR2 SMNVEV (reference sequence). Losses at the gene ends were 2 bases for V and 4 bases for J; bases not matched to a gene: 4.

This clonotype has a count of ten or more. This chain links TRBV11-2 with TRBJ1-1, with a possible D match to TRBD1 (5 bases). The germline V gene encodes CDR1 SGHAT and CDR2 FQNNGV. V lost 0 bases and J lost 1, with 18 bases in between. The CDR3 is 18 amino acids. For the CDR3, the DNA is TGTGCCAGCAGCTTAGACCGCAGGGCGAGTTGGGGGAACACTGAAGCTTTCTTT. Translated, it gives CASSLDRRASWGNTEAFF. The full variable domain, rest sourced from reference TRBV11-2 and TRBJ1-1, is EAGVAQSPRYKIIEKRQSVAFWCNPISGHATLYWYQQILGQGPKLLIQFQNNGVVDDSQLPKDRFSAERLKGVDSTLKIQPAKLEDSAVYLCASSLDRRASWGNTEAFFGQGTRLTVV.

The J gene is TRBJ1-5, the V gene TRBV19, with a possible D match to TRBD1 (5 bases). Trimming shortened V by 2 bases and J by 0 bases, and 14 bases separated the two germline ends. Germline lookup yields CDR1 LNHDA and CDR2 SQIVND (reference sequence). The CDR3 loop spans 17 amino acids. DNA for the CDR3: TGTGCCAGTAGTATACCTCGAGGGACCTATAGCAATCAGCCCCAGCATTTT. This sequence encodes CASSIPRGTYSNQPQHF.

There are many counts of this clonotype. The rearrangement joins TRBV20-1 to TRBJ1-1, with D possibly TRBD1 on 5 matching bases. CDR3 size: 14 residues. Trimming left V 8 bases short and J 3 bases short, with 19 bases between. Germline values: CDR1 DFQATT, CDR2 SNEGSKA (reference sequence). DNA of the CDR3: TGCAGTTGTGGCGGGGTGGGGACCGACACTGAAGCTTTCTTT. It is translated as CSCGGVGTDTEAFF.

This clonotype was counted ten times or more. This chain links TRBV4-1 with TRBJ2-1, with D maybe TRBD1 (6 bases). V was clipped by 1 base and J by 9 bases, with 19 bases between them. The germline gives CDR1 MGHRA, CDR2 YSYEKL. CDR3 size: 16 residues. In DNA, the CDR3 is TGCGCCAGCAGCCAAGGAACAGGGATCCGCTCCGGTGAGCAGTTCTTC. This codes for CASSQGTGIRSGEQFF.

This clonotype was counted ten times or more. V usage is TRBV12-3 or TRBV12-4 and J usage is TRBJ2-7, with D perhaps matching TRBD1 or TRBD2 (5 bases each). The CDR3 is made up of 14 amino acids. Trimming took 3 bases from V and 4 from J, leaving 13 bases between them. The DNA of the CDR3 is TGTGCCAGCAGTTTTGAGGGGAGTAGATACGAGCAGTACTTC. Its translation is CASSFEGSRYEQYF.

This chain joins TRBV2 and TRBJ1-5; possible D gene TRBD1, 6 bases. The CDR3 length is 16 residues. Trimming took off 5 bases at V and 7 bases at J, with 21 bases between the two ends. Germline V gene lookup returns CDR1 SNHLY and CDR2 FYNNEI. Here the CDR3 reads CASSPHQGQGTQPQHF. DNA of the CDR3: TGTGCCAGCAGTCCCCATCAAGGTCAGGGGACCCAGCCCCAGCATTTT. Based on the CDR3 plus reference TRBV2 and TRBJ1-5, the full variable domain is EPEVTQTPSHQVTQMGQEVILRCVPISNHLYFYWYRQILGQKVEFLVSFYNNEISEKSEIFDDQFSVERPDGSNFTLKIRSTKLEDSAMYFCASSPHQGQGTQPQHFGDGTRLSIL.

This chain uses TRBV7-2 with TRBJ2-3; D ambiguous. V lost 2 bases and J 0 bases, leaving 12 bases between the germline ends. Germline-derived CDR1 and CDR2 are SGHTA and FQGNSA. CDR3 length equals 16 residues. The CDR3 region is CASSLSAISSTDTQYF. CDR3 bases: TGTGCCAGCAGCTTATCGGCTATATCTAGCACAGATACGCAGTATTTT.

This clonotype was detected many times. This chain connects TRBV6-1 to TRBJ1-3; D perhaps matches TRBD1 (5 bases). The germline gives CDR1 MNHNS, CDR2 SASEGT. Trimming pared 6 bases from V and 0 bases from J, leaving 12 bases between. This CDR3 contains 15 residues. CDR3 DNA sequence: TGTGCCAGCAGGAGCAGGGTCCGCTCTGGAAACACCATATATTTT. It is translated as CASRSRVRSGNTIYF.

The V and J genes are TRBV6-1 and TRBJ2-1; 8 bases align to TRBD1. Germline V gene lookup returns CDR1 MNHNS and CDR2 SASEGT. This CDR3 is built from 16 residues. The trim removed 5 bases at V and 4 bases at J, leaving 10 bases unmatched. CDR3 protein: CASSHDRGPGYNEQFF. DNA for the CDR3: TGTGCCAGCAGTCATGACAGGGGTCCAGGATACAATGAGCAGTTCTTC.

This chain connects TRBV11-2 to TRBJ2-7, with 14 bases matching TRBD2. The germline V gene encodes CDR1 SGHAT and CDR2 FQNNGV. J lost 3 bases, V lost 5 bases, and 3 bases had no gene match. There are 15 residues in the CDR3. CDR3 DNA sequence: TGTGCCAGCAGCACGGGACTAGCGGGGGTCTACGAGCAGTACTTC. Residues: CASSTGLAGVYEQYF.

About this clonotype itself: A much larger clonotype is one base distant, so this may be a read error. The chain links TRBV2 to TRBJ1-4; no clear D. This CDR3 is built from 15 residues. CDR1 and CDR2 from the germline V gene are SNHLY and FYNNEI. This CDR3 reads CASSVGPATNEKPFF. The CDR3 region has the DNA TGTGCCAGCAGCGTCGGGCCTGCAACTAATGAAAAACCGTTTTTT. The entire variable domain, with the rest obtained from reference TRBV2 and TRBJ1-4, is as follows: EPEVTQTPSHQVTQMGQEVILRCVPISNHLYFYWYRQILGQKVEFLVSFYNNEISEKSEIFDDQFSVERPDGSNFTLKIRSTKLEDSAMYFCASSVGPATNEKPFFGSGTQLSVL.

This clonotype was detected ten times or more. The V gene is TRBV13, the J gene TRBJ1-6, with D possibly TRBD1 on 6 matching bases. CDR1 PRHDT and CDR2 FYEKMQ come from the germline V gene (reference sequence). This CDR3 is 14 amino acids long. V was clipped by 3 bases and J by 6 bases, with 9 bases between them. DNA of the CDR3: TGTGCCAGCAGCTTGGGCAGGGGTAATTCACCCCTCCACTTT. The encoded protein is CASSLGRGNSPLHF.

As to this clonotype: This likely stems from a read error, as it lies one base from a far larger clone. Since the CDR3 does not end with the conserved phenylalanine or tryptophan, this likely comes from a read error. This chain uses TRBV13 with TRBJ2-3; tentative D call: TRBD1 (6 bases). The CDR3 is made up of 14 amino acids. Germline V gives CDR1 PRHDT, CDR2 FYEKMQ (reference sequence). The V gene lost 7 bases and the J gene lost 5 bases, with 16 bases spanning the gap. The CDR3 is CASTAGVAGDTQYL. For the CDR3, the DNA is TGTGCCAGCACCGCAGGGGTAGCCGGAGATACGCAGTATTTG.